The entry below gives a single T cell receptor (beta chain) sequence along with its context. Its antigen is not known. PBMCs were isolated at a quantity of at least 6 million per sample. Next came a second PCR, run for 7 to 11 cycles, which used a sample-barcoded 5' primer along with a J-beta primer mix. MiXCR was run by TCRdb on the 5' RACE reads, yielding one entry per CDR3 protein. Seen here are around 320,000 distinct CDR3 sequences, 27% observed once, and the top ten hold 29%. Per germline, CDR1 SNHLY and CDR2 FYNNEI. This CDR3 is built from 11 residues. This sample was taken from a study of blood T cells in healthy people across ages. Whole-study results and caveats: Researchers deemed the diversity estimates from one million T cells underestimates. Age advanced and TCR beta diversity per million T cells fell, roughly linearly. Long-lived and aged donors differed, with more naive CD4+ cells and higher diversity in the long-lived.

Sequencing was performed on blood. This rearrangement joins TRBV2 to TRBJ2-5; maybe TRBD1 (5 bases). The tail of the sequence fits TRBJ2-1 better, so the J call may be wrong. This TCR came from a woman aged 70-85 years in good health. In DNA form, the CDR3 reads TGTGCCGGTAGCCCAGGGTCCGAGCAGTTCTTC. Its protein product is CAGSPGSEQFF.